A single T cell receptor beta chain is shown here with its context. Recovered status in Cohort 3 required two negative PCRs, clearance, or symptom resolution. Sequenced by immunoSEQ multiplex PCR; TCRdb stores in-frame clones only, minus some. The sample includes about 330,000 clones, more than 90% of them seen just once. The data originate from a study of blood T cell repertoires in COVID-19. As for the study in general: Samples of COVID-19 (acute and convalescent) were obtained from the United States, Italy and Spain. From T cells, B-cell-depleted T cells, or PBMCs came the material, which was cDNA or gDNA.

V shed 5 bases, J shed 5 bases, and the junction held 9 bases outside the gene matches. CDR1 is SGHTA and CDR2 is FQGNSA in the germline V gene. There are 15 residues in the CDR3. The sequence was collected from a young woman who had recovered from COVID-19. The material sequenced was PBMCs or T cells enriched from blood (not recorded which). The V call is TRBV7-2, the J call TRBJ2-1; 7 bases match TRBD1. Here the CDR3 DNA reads TGTGCCAGCAGCCCCAGACAGGGAACCCACAATGAGCAGTTCTTC. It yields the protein CASSPRQGTHNEQFF.